This T cell receptor (beta chain) was identified in a study of shared clonotypes between healthy human individuals. For the study at large: Researchers drew samples from two women and a few men aged 18 to 49.

Study conclusions and caveats: Blood alone was sampled, and tissue repertoires likely differ.

The CDR3 extends over 15 amino acids. The trim removed 4 bases at V and 5 bases at J, leaving 8 bases unmatched. Germline CDR1 is SGHNT and CDR2 is YYREEE (reference sequence). Turning to this clone: The target antigen is unknown.

Donors comprised healthy HIV-negative adults lacking recent acute infections or vaccinations. Several immunoSEQ 96-well plates shared each subset's DNA, each plate a replicate. Clones were sequenced by immunoSEQ multiplex PCR, and TCRdb holds only the in-frame ones, with some missing. Of about 500,000 clones in the sample, roughly three quarters were seen once. The chain uses TRBV5-4 and TRBJ1-4, with TRBD1 matching over 7 bases. Sequences were obtained from PBMCs. The receptor was derived from a woman aged 35 to 49 in good health. Some clones in this sample may be carry-over from other donors' samples. The CDR3, as DNA: TGTGCCAGCAGCCAGGCAGGGGGGACGAATGAAAAACTGTTTTTT. This encodes CASSQAGGTNEKLFF.